This T cell receptor (beta chain) was captured in a study of PD-1 blockade in classical Hodgkin lymphoma. Study-wide results and caveats: Reported baseline diversity: healthy donors highest, relapsed/refractory patients lowest. Complete responders had baseline diversity similar to newly diagnosed patients. A significant rise in TCR diversity was seen by C4D1 for CD4+ cells but not for CD8+ cells.

All patients relapsed after autologous stem cell transplantation, and brentuximab vedotin exposure varied. To note about this clone: What it recognizes is unknown.

CDR3 length: 16 amino acids. From germline, CDR1 is SGHRS and CDR2 YFSETQ. V was cut by 4 bases and J by 0 bases, with 14 bases left in between. Data came from immunoSEQ multiplex PCR; TCRdb stores just in-frame clones and leaves some out. The data show 53,000 or so clones, 81% seen once. The receptor was isolated from a human donor with classical Hodgkin lymphoma. This specimen was peripheral blood mononuclear cells (PBMCs), taken at baseline. The rearrangement links TRBV5-1 to TRBJ2-1; D may be TRBD1 or TRBD2 (5 bases each). CDR3 sequence: CASSPQWGSSYNEQFF. CDR3 coding DNA: TGCGCCAGCAGCCCCCAGTGGGGGAGCTCCTACAATGAGCAGTTCTTC.